The T cell receptor beta chain under discussion was sequenced for a study of CD8+ T cells in alopecia areata. Study-level information: Those patients who were treated received oral tofacitinib, which was given at 5 to 10 mg twice daily for moderate-to-severe alopecia areata.

As concerns this clone: Its matching antigen is unknown.

Overall study results and limits: With patients, TCR sharing proved less clear than in mice, a difference possibly related to HLA. Normal scalp had lower clonality than lesional scalp, with alopecia totalis/universalis lesions showing this most strongly.

Per the germline V gene, CDR1 is SEHNR and CDR2 is FQNEAQ (reference sequence). There are 14 residues in the CDR3. V lost 6 bases and J lost 8, with 17 bases in between. RNA extraction was followed by reverse transcription into cDNA, which acted as the sequencing template. Repertoires were generated with immunoSEQ multiplex PCR, while TCRdb's copy carries only in-frame clones and drops some. Of about 170,000 clones detected, 67% appear once; the ten largest clones hold 11%. Both peripheral blood and punch biopsies of lesional scalp skin were obtained from patients who had alopecia areata. The rearrangement joins TRBV7-9 to TRBJ2-1; a possible D gene is TRBD2 (6 bases). This TCR was recovered from a human donor with alopecia areata. Source: CD8+ T cells sorted from blood, taken at week 0. Here the CDR3 reads CASRGTAGFDEQFF. The DNA for the CDR3 is TGTGCCAGCAGGGGGACTGCGGGATTCGATGAGCAGTTCTTC. The variable domain in full, completed from reference TRBV7-9 and TRBJ2-1, reads DTGVSQNPRHKITKRGQNVTFRCDPISEHNRLYWYRQTLGQGPEFLTYFQNEAQLEKSRLLSDRFSAERPKGSFSTLEIQRTEQGDSAMYLCASRGTAGFDEQFFGPGTRLTVL.